The 15 T cell receptor beta chains presented below share a single source sample, sequenced in a study of blood T cells in healthy people across ages. Next came a second PCR, run for about 6 to 12 cycles, which used a sample-barcoded 5' primer along with a J-beta primer mix. Using its own MiXCR run on the 5' RACE reads, TCRdb lists one record per CDR3 protein. This table holds hundreds of thousands of distinct CDR3 sequences, around half found once. What was sequenced was blood. Receptors were obtained from a woman aged 60-75 years in good health.

Concerning this clonotype itself: The junction does not match germline at one end; this may be a read error. The rearrangement joins TRBV4-3 to TRBJ2-5; no definite D call. The CDR3 sequence is 15 residues long. The V gene's germline CDR1 is LGHNA and CDR2 YSLEER. The CDR3 region is CASSRRLESAYEQHF. CDR3 coding DNA: TGCGCCAGCAGCCGCCGCCTAGAATCGGCCTACGAGCAGCACTTC.

The V gene is TRBV6-1, the J gene TRBJ2-3; D perhaps matches TRBD2 (5 bases). V gave up 3 bases and J gave up 5 bases, with 18 bases separating them. Germline V lookup: CDR1 MNHNS, CDR2 SASEGT. This CDR3 has 16 residues. The chain's CDR3 is CASSDLVGVVGDTQYF. The CDR3 coding sequence is TGTGCCAGCAGTGATTTAGTGGGAGTTGTGGGAGATACGCAGTATTTT.

The chain employs TRBV6-2 or TRBV6-3 and TRBJ2-7; D is undetermined. CDR1 is MNHEY and CDR2 is SVGEGT in the germline V gene. The CDR3 has 12 residues. Trimming took off 6 bases at V and 7 bases at J, with 13 bases between the two ends. CDR3 in amino acids: CASREGYSEQYF. The DNA for the CDR3 is TGTGCCAGCAGAGAAGGGTATAGTGAGCAGTACTTC.

The rearrangement joins TRBV2 to TRBJ2-1, with D possibly being TRBD1 (6 bases). Trimming shortened V by 6 bases and J by 7 bases, and 10 bases separated the two germline ends. This CDR3 contains 12 residues. Germline values: CDR1 SNHLY, CDR2 FYNNEI. Here the CDR3 reads CASRTRGNEQFF. Written as DNA, the CDR3 is TGTGCCAGCAGAACCAGGGGAAATGAGCAGTTCTTC.

The chain combines TRBV27 with TRBJ1-2; tentatively, D is TRBD1 (5 bases). Germline CDR1 and CDR2: MNHEY and SMNVEV (reference sequence). The CDR3 is 14 amino acids. V lost 9 bases to trimming and J lost 6 bases, with 20 bases between them. The CDR3: CASRRGRGIDGYTF. The CDR3 coding sequence is TGTGCCAGTCGTAGAGGACGGGGGATTGATGGCTACACCTTC.

The rearrangement uses TRBV9 and TRBJ2-1, with a possible D match to TRBD1 (6 bases). Germline loops: CDR1 SGDLS, CDR2 YYNGEE. The CDR3 runs to 17 residues. V lost 4 bases to trimming and J lost 6 bases, with 23 bases between them. The DNA for the CDR3 is TGTGCCAGCAGCCCTCATGCCGGGACACCCAACTTCAATGAGCAGTTCTTC. It is translated as CASSPHAGTPNFNEQFF.

This clonotype was seen once. This chain connects TRBV9 to TRBJ1-5; no clear D. Trimming stripped 4 bases from V and 2 bases from J, with 13 bases between. The CDR3 covers 15 residues. Germline-derived CDR1 and CDR2 are SGDLS and YYNGEE. The CDR3 coding sequence is TGTGCCAGCAGCCCCCGGCCATGGGGCAATCAGCCCCAGCATTTT. Translated: CASSPRPWGNQPQHF. Filled out from reference TRBV9 and TRBJ1-5, the complete variable domain reads DSGVTQTPKHLITATGQRVTLRCSPRSGDLSVYWYQQSLDQGLQFLIQYYNGEERAKGNILERFSAQQFPDLHSELNLSSLELGDSALYFCASSPRPWGNQPQHFGDGTRLSIL.

V gene TRBV27 combines with J gene TRBJ2-2; 10 bases match TRBD2. Losses at the gene ends were 5 bases for V and 7 bases for J; bases not matched to a gene: 1. CDR1 MNHEY and CDR2 SMNVEV come from the germline V gene (reference sequence). The CDR3 is 13 residues long. The CDR3 reads CASSSGRGGELFF. In DNA, the CDR3 is TGTGCCAGCAGTAGCGGGAGGGGCGGGGAGCTGTTTTTT.

This chain links TRBV28 with TRBJ2-3; a possible D gene is TRBD2 (5 bases). The CDR3 consists of 15 residues. CDR1 and CDR2 from the germline V gene are MDHEN and SYDVKM. V was trimmed by 10 bases and J by 1 base, leaving 18 bases between them. The CDR3 reads CANPPKRSRTDTQYF. CDR3 nucleotide sequence: TGTGCCAACCCCCCTAAGCGGAGTCGCACAGATACGCAGTATTTT.

This clonotype was detected only a few times. This chain connects TRBV15 to TRBJ2-6; the D is unclear. This CDR3 comprises 16 residues. V was shortened by 0 bases and J by 4 bases, with 10 bases between the two germline ends. The germline V gene encodes CDR1 LNHNV and CDR2 YYDKDF (reference sequence). The CDR3 coding sequence is TGTGCCACCAGCAGAGATCAGAACTTCGGGGCCAACGTCCTGACTTTC. This codes for CATSRDQNFGANVLTF.

V is TRBV2 and J is TRBJ2-2, with TRBD1 matching 9 bases. The CDR3 has 13 amino acids. The germline V gene has CDR1 SNHLY and CDR2 FYNNEI. Trimming cost V 6 bases and J 8 bases; bases outside gene matches: 4. CDR3 nucleotides: TGTGCCAGCAGGTCACAGGGGGCGGGGGAGCTGTTTTTT. Translation gives CASRSQGAGELFF.

The rearrangement uses TRBV10-3 and TRBJ2-3, with 10 bases matching TRBD2. The CDR3 is made up of 17 amino acids. V shed 5 bases and J 2 bases; nucleotides not matched to a gene: 10. Germline values: CDR1 ENHRY, CDR2 SYGVKD. CDR3 in amino acids: CAISLDPGLATTDTQYF. The CDR3, as DNA: TGTGCCATCAGTTTGGACCCGGGACTAGCGACCACAGATACGCAGTATTTT.

The rearrangement uses TRBV5-1 and TRBJ1-2, with no clear D. CDR1 is SGHRS, CDR2 YFSETQ, per germline. Trimming removed 5 bases at V and 0 bases at J, with 11 bases between. This CDR3 region has 14 residues. The CDR3 DNA is TGCGCCAGCAGAACGGACGGAACTAACTATGGCTACACCTTC. Its translation: CASRTDGTNYGYTF.

This chain uses TRBV15 with TRBJ2-5, with TRBD2 as a possible D gene (5 bases). The germline V gene encodes CDR1 LNHNV and CDR2 YYDKDF (reference sequence). The CDR3 contains 14 residues. Trimming took 6 bases from V and 1 from J, leaving 12 bases between them. The CDR3 DNA is TGTGCCACCAGGAAAGGGAGCCCCCAAGAGACCCAGTACTTC. Amino acid sequence: CATRKGSPQETQYF.

The CDR3 DNA sequence: TGTGCCAGCAGCAAACCGGGACTCCGTTGGGATACGCAGTATTTT. It specifies CASSKPGLRWDTQYF. The rearrangement joins TRBV6-2 or TRBV6-3 to TRBJ2-3; D possibly corresponds to TRBD2 (6 bases). CDR3 length: 15 residues. The germline gives CDR1 MNHEY, CDR2 SVGEGT. Trimming took off 6 bases at V and 6 bases at J, with 19 bases between the two ends.